The present T cell receptor (beta chain) was sequenced within a study of blood T cell repertoires in COVID-19. About the study: There were acute and convalescent COVID-19 samples, and they came from the United States, Italy and Spain. In each case, the material was cDNA or gDNA derived from T cells, B-cell-depleted T cells, or PBMCs.

In the study's own analysis: Cell counts per sample came from amplifying reference gene primers. Produced via immunoSEQ multiplex PCR; TCRdb's table is partial and in-frame only. V and J calls and clone size come straight from that table; D and trimming were deduced from the DNA. This sample carries tens of thousands of clones, 70% to 90% of them seen once, and the ten largest clones take roughly 6.5%. Trimming at V came to 3 bases and at J to 8 bases, leaving 3 bases not matched to a gene. CDR3 length: 12 amino acids. Germline assignment: CDR1 GTSNPN and CDR2 SVGIG (reference sequence). The TCR originated in a man aged 55 to 70 with acute or convalescent COVID-19. The chain joins TRBV30 to TRBJ1-4; 7 bases align to TRBD1. Source material: peripheral blood. CDR3 sequence: CAWRLQGEKLFF. The CDR3 region has the DNA TGTGCCTGGAGGTTACAGGGGGAAAAACTGTTTTTT.